This T cell receptor beta chain was recovered during a study of T cells after yellow fever vaccination. The study, taken as a whole, reports: Any FACS-sorted repertoire could hold abundant clonotypes that contaminate it from the bulk population. A weaker but faster secondary response was observed, peaking on day 5 versus 15.

5'RACE template switching added a universal primer site and UMIs to TCR cDNA. TCRdb reprocessed the 5' RACE reads via MiXCR and lists one record per CDR3 protein. The sample has about 260,000 distinct CDR3 sequences, about 5% seen once. This clonotype was observed a handful of times. Its target is not known. In germline, CDR1 is LGHNT, CDR2 FRNRAP. The V gene lost 5 bases and the J gene lost 2 bases, with 5 bases spanning the gap. The CDR3 loop spans 12 amino acids. This material consisted of CD4+ T cells sorted from PBMCs, taken on the day of the yellow fever booster vaccination. J is TRBJ2-3 and V is TRBV12-5, with D hard to call. This TCR derives from a man between 18 and 35 years old who received the YFV17D yellow fever vaccine. The CDR3 DNA sequence: TGTGCTAGTGGTAGGGACACAGATACGCAGTATTTT. It encodes CASGRDTDTQYF.